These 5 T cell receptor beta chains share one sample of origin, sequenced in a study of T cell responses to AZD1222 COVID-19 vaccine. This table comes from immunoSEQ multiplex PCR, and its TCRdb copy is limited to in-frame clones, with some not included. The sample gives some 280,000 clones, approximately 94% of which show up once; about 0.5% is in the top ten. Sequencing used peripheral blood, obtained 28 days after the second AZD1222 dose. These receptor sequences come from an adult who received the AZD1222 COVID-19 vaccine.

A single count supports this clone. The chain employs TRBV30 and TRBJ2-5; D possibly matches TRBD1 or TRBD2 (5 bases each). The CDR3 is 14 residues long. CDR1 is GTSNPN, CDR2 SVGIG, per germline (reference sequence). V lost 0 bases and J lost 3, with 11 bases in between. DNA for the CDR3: TGTGCCTGGAGTGTTGGGTTGGGGGAAGAGACCCAGTACTTC. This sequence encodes CAWSVGLGEETQYF.

CDR3 nucleotides: TGTGCCAGCAGCTTAGGAGGATTTCCCCAGCATTTT. This codes for CASSLGGFPQHF. The chain couples TRBV13 to TRBJ1-5, with unresolved D. This CDR3 region has 12 residues. Trimming shortened V by 0 bases and J by 10 bases, and 7 bases separated the two germline ends. The germline gives CDR1 PRHDT, CDR2 FYEKMQ (reference sequence).

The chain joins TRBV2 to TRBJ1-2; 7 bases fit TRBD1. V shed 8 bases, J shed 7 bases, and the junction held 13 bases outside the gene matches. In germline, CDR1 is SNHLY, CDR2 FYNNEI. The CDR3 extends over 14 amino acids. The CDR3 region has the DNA TGTGCCAGCGCCCCCGAAGGTAGGGGGCTTGGCTACACCTTC. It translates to CASAPEGRGLGYTF.

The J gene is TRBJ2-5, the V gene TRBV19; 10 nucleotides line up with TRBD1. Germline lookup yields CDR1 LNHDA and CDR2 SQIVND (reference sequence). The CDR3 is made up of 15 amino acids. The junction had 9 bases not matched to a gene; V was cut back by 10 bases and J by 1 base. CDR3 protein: CATSGTGVAQETQYF. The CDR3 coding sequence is TGTGCCACCTCCGGGACAGGGGTGGCCCAAGAGACCCAGTACTTC.

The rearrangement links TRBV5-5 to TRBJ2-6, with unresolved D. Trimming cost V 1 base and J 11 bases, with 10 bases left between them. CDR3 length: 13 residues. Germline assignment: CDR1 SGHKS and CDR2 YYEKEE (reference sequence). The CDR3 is CASSLYRADVLTF. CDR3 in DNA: TGTGCCAGCAGCTTGTATCGAGCCGACGTCCTGACTTTC.